This TCR beta chain is drawn from a study of shared clonotypes between healthy human individuals (dated by TCRdb to the early 2020s). Looking at the study overall: The cohort included three men and a couple of women between 18 and 49 years of age. Each donor's leukapheresis produced roughly between about 0.8 and 10 billion PBMCs. Blood TCR repertoires of roughly 5 healthy adults were deeply sequenced to estimate repertoire size and the extent of clonotype sharing between individuals. To increase sequencing depth and limit assay-specific biases, different laboratories used diverse techniques to prepare libraries and sequence TCR repertoires. Per donor, three plates each were used for CD4 naive and CD4 memory, two for CD8 naive, and one for CD8 memory. Beyond this particular receptor, the publication reports: Pairwise subsampling led to the expectation that sequencing depth would affect the degree of clonotype sharing among donors. Rarefaction of sorted-subset datasets indicated incomplete sequencing despite the large sequencing depth. Sampling was limited to blood, and TCR repertoires in tissue likely differ from TCR repertoires in blood. Larger estimated clonotype richness was generally found for naive subsets than for memory subsets. Clonotypes shared by all four sorted-subset donors showed higher generation probabilities than non-shared clonotypes. Because the study included a small number of donors, the genetic and exposure-history diversity represented was limited. Across a few donors, 5% to 6% of naive CD4, 3.5% of naive CD8, under 2.5% of memory CD4, and about 0.4% of memory CD8 clonotypes were shared.

Turning to this clone: Its cognate antigen has yet to be identified. Qualities for individual bases were not recorded, and no much larger clone is one base off.

TCR CDR3 regions were amplified from genomic DNA by multiplex PCR using the deep immunoSEQ assay. Extracted genomic DNA from each cell subset was distributed evenly across all wells of several immunoSEQ 96-well plates, and each plate was treated as a replicate. For sorted subsets, around 0.2 ug genomic DNA, equal to tens of thousands of T cell genomes, was loaded into each replicate PCR. Purified libraries were quantified with a Qubit 3.0 fluorometer, sized on a Bioanalyzer 2100, and re-quantified with the KAPA Library Quantification kit. Every immunoSEQ 96-well plate was sequenced on a dedicated single-read 150-cycle Illumina NextSeq 550 flow cell. As for the original processing: Because only junctional sequences without quality scores were contained in the immunoSEQ output, filtering matching that applied to full-length reads could not be performed. Sequences were annotated with PyIR, a Python wrapper for IgBLAST v1.9, and V/J genes and CDR3 were assigned using IMGT germline references. Reads with weak V/J assignments (E-value above 1e-6), missing CDR3, stop codons, out-of-frame junctions, or ambiguous translated residues were removed. V3J clonotypes were defined as sequences sharing an identical inferred V gene, J gene, and CDR3 amino acid sequence. To compute the percentage overlap between repertoires, the number of shared unique clonotypes was divided by the size of the smaller repertoire. Repertoire richness was assessed with RTK rarefaction, the Chao1 estimator, and Recon v2.1 estimates of unobserved clonotypes. Generation probabilities for all TCRbeta clonotypes obtained by the gDNA method from a handful of donors were computed using OLGA. TCRdb's version of the immuneACCESS table is confined to in-frame rearrangements and falls short of the full clone set. An unresolved V gene accounts for under half of the shortfall where checked; the remainder is of unknown origin. That table supplies the V and J calls and clone size; D and trimming were determined from the DNA. The sample table lists some 2 million clones, about 94% of them with a count of one. More than 0.9% of the sample lies in the top ten.

CD8 naive samples were CD45RO-negative cells positively selected for CCR7, giving a CD45RA+CCR7+ population that excluded TemRA cells. The donors were healthy, HIV-negative adults who had no recently reported acute infections or vaccinations. Every donor was a Caucasian adult living in Nashville, Tennessee, USA. After blood collection by leukapheresis, PBMCs were isolated using Ficoll-Histopaque density gradient centrifugation and then cryopreserved in the vapor phase of liquid nitrogen. Purity and quantity of every magnetically sorted T cell population were checked by analytical flow cytometry. Genomic DNA was isolated from each sorted fraction and quantified by UV absorbance on a Nanodrop 2000c. The CDR3 goes from the cysteine to the phenylalanine over 15 residues. Kept here is only the CDR3 DNA, which spans 45 bases and is read in frame from base 1. The germline V gene sets CDR1 to MNHEY and CDR2 to SVGAGI. V gives up 4 bases and J gives up 11 bases, and the segment between their germline ends measures 23 bases.

The chain couples TRBV6-5 to TRBJ1-1; a weak D assignment points to TRBD1 (6 bases agree). The sample consisted of naive CD8+ T cells sorted from blood. The sample's cell subset or site, from its label and the paper: CD45RA+CCR7+. This clonotype was obtained from a man between 18 and 29 years old in good health. The nucleotide sequence reads as follows: TGTGCCAGCAGTTTCGAATCGACAGGTTGGGGAACGGCTTTCTTT. This codes for CASSFESTGWGTAFF.